A single sample gave rise to the 24 T cell receptor beta chains below, sequenced in a study of T cell repertoires and HLA-DP antigens. For these TCRs, the target antigens are not known. Generated by immunoSEQ multiplex PCR, the TCRdb table keeps only in-frame clones and is missing some. The sample lists some 110,000 clones, approximately 92% occurring once. The specimen sequenced was CD4+ T cells from PBMCs. The source is a woman under 30 in good health and CMV-seronegative.

V and J are TRBV30 and TRBJ2-2, with 10 bases that match TRBD1. The CDR3 consists of 16 residues. Germline trimming cut 4 bases from V and 3 bases from J; bases unmatched to any gene: 8. The germline V gene has CDR1 GTSNPN and CDR2 SVGIG (reference sequence). CDR3 bases: TGTGCCTGGAACCCGACAGGGGGCCTGGACACCGGGGAGCTGTTTTTT. Protein product: CAWNPTGGLDTGELFF.

The CDR3 nucleotides read TGCAGCGTTGAACCGCCCGGGCTGAACACTGAAGCTTTCTTT. Encoded protein: CSVEPPGLNTEAFF. This chain joins TRBV29-1 and TRBJ1-1; D gene uncertain. The length of the CDR3 is 14 residues. Germline V lookup: CDR1 SQVTM, CDR2 ANQGSEA. The V gene lost 2 bases and the J gene lost 0 bases, with 10 bases spanning the gap.

This clone has a single count. This chain connects TRBV19 to TRBJ1-2; perhaps TRBD1 as D (5 bases). V was clipped by 6 bases and J by 8 bases, with 16 bases between them. This CDR3 has 13 amino acids. In germline, CDR1 is LNHDA, CDR2 SQIVND (reference sequence). CDR3 in amino acids: CASRRRGESGYTF. The CDR3 DNA reads TGTGCCAGTAGGCGAAGAGGGGAAAGCGGCTACACCTTC.

The chain employs TRBV21-1 and TRBJ2-7; no DNA check was done on the table's D call, TRBD2. TRBV21-1 represents a pseudogene. The CDR3 extends over 14 amino acids. CDR3 region: CASSPREGQYEQYF. CDR3 coding DNA: TGTGCCAGCAGCCCCCGGGAGGGTCAATACGAGCAGTACTTC.

The chain couples TRBV6-6 to TRBJ2-5; 8 bases are shared with TRBD1. Germline assignment: CDR1 MNHNY and CDR2 SVGAGI (reference sequence). CDR3 length equals 16 residues. V lost 0 bases and J lost 2; bases outside the gene matches: 5. CDR3 loop: CASSYSKTGGQETQYF. The CDR3 nucleotides are TGTGCCAGCAGTTACTCAAAAACAGGGGGACAAGAGACCCAGTACTTC.

The chain couples TRBV18 to TRBJ2-2, with 8 positions matching TRBD1. The germline CDR1 and CDR2 sequences are KGHSH and LQKENI. The length of the CDR3 is 18 residues. The ends lost 0 bases at V and 6 bases at J; junction bases unmatched: 12. The CDR3 here is CASSPPSKRRGLAGELFF. In nucleotides, the CDR3 is TGTGCCAGCTCACCACCTTCAAAGCGCAGGGGGCTCGCCGGGGAGCTGTTTTTT.

The V and J genes are TRBV4-2 and TRBJ1-1; the D gene is possibly TRBD1 (6 bases). The CDR3 sequence is 17 residues long. The V and J ends lost 0 bases and 3 bases respectively, with 17 bases between them. The germline gives CDR1 LGHNA, CDR2 YNFKEQ. The chain's CDR3 is CASSQESLMGAHTEAFF. CDR3 sequence (DNA): TGTGCCAGCAGCCAAGAGTCACTCATGGGGGCCCACACTGAAGCTTTCTTT.

CDR3 DNA: TGTGCCAGCAGCTTGGCAGGTGGGAGGTACACAGATACGCAGTATTTT. As protein: CASSLAGGRYTDTQYF. The chain couples TRBV5-6 to TRBJ2-3, with a possible D match to TRBD2 (6 bases). CDR3 length equals 16 residues. Germline-derived CDR1 and CDR2 are SGHDT and YYEEEE. With 0 bases removed from V and 2 bases from J, the gap between germline ends came to 13 bases.

This clone was detected only once. The chain employs TRBV30 and TRBJ2-7; tentatively, D is TRBD1 (6 bases). Trimming shortened V by 4 bases and J by 0 bases, and 13 bases separated the two germline ends. In germline, CDR1 is GTSNPN, CDR2 SVGIG (reference sequence). CDR3 length equals 14 residues. The CDR3 nucleotides are TGTGCCTGGACTCACGACAGGAGCTCCTACGAGCAGTACTTC. Translated: CAWTHDRSSYEQYF.

The chain uses TRBV11-2 and TRBJ1-2, with TRBD1 as a possible D gene (5 bases). Per the germline V gene, CDR1 is SGHAT and CDR2 is FQNNGV. The CDR3 is made up of 14 amino acids. The ends were cut back, 2 bases at V and 8 bases at J, with 15 bases in the middle. CDR3 coding DNA: TGTGCCAGCAGCTTATTCGAGCAGGGTCAAGGCTACACCTTC. This translates into CASSLFEQGQGYTF. Based on the CDR3 plus reference TRBV11-2 and TRBJ1-2, the full variable domain is EAGVAQSPRYKIIEKRQSVAFWCNPISGHATLYWYQQILGQGPKLLIQFQNNGVVDDSQLPKDRFSAERLKGVDSTLKIQPAKLEDSAVYLCASSLFEQGQGYTFGSGTRLTVV.

The chain links TRBV28 to TRBJ1-1; the D gene is possibly TRBD1 (6 bases). V dropped 1 base and J dropped 11 bases, with 14 bases sitting between them. The V gene's germline CDR1 is MDHEN and CDR2 SYDVKM. This CDR3 has 13 residues. The CDR3 sequence: CASSLLGGRGAFF. CDR3 sequence (DNA): TGTGCCAGCAGTTTATTAGGGGGAAGAGGGGCTTTCTTT.

V and J are TRBV6-6 and TRBJ1-1; 8 positions match TRBD1. The ends lost 6 bases at V and 0 bases at J; junction bases unmatched: 6. The CDR3 is made up of 15 amino acids. Germline V gene data show CDR1 as MNHNY and CDR2 as SVGAGI (reference sequence). CDR3 DNA: TGTGCCAGCAGCTCGACAGGGGAGGTGAACACTGAAGCTTTCTTT. Amino acid sequence: CASSSTGEVNTEAFF.

As to this clone: Within the sample, other DNA sequences also encode this same CDR3. The rearrangement uses TRBV10-3 and TRBJ2-1, with a weak D call TRBD1 (5 bases). The ends were cut back, 3 bases at V and 0 bases at J, with 6 bases in the middle. The germline gives CDR1 ENHRY, CDR2 SYGVKD. The CDR3 is made up of 14 amino acids. Here the CDR3 DNA reads TGTGCCATCAGTGAAGGGGACTCCTACAATGAGCAGTTCTTC. Its translation is CAISEGDSYNEQFF.

The chain is built from TRBV4-1 and TRBJ1-1; maybe TRBD1 (5 bases). V was clipped by 1 base and J by 7 bases, with 10 bases between them. Germline V gene lookup returns CDR1 MGHRA and CDR2 YSYEKL. The CDR3 extends over 13 amino acids. CDR3 nucleotides: TGCGCCAGCAGCCAAGTTCGGGGGGTTGAAGCTTTCTTT. It specifies CASSQVRGVEAFF.

With respect to this clone: The junction does not match germline at one end; this may be a read error. The chain has TRBV2 and TRBJ1-6; unclear D gene. Per the germline V gene, CDR1 is SNHLY and CDR2 is FYNNEI. The CDR3 is 14 residues long. The CDR3 region is CASSDGPYYSPLHF. The CDR3 DNA is TGTGCCAGCAGTGATGGCCCCTATTATTCACCCCTCCACTTT.

This chain joins TRBV7-2 and TRBJ2-5, with 12 bases lining up with TRBD2. The germline CDR1 and CDR2 sequences are SGHTA and FQGNSA. The CDR3 consists of 16 residues. The J segment lost 4 bases and the V segment lost 4 bases, leaving 7 bases of the junction unmatched. In nucleotides, the CDR3 is TGTGCCAGCAGCTCTAGCGGGGGGGCGCATATAGAGACCCAGTACTTC. Its translation is CASSSSGGAHIETQYF.

This chain joins TRBV2 and TRBJ2-4, with D unclear. V shed 8 bases and J shed 2 bases, with 13 bases lying between them. There are 14 residues in the CDR3. Germline V gene lookup returns CDR1 SNHLY and CDR2 FYNNEI. CDR3 residues: CASSESESKNIQYF. CDR3 nucleotides: TGTGCCAGCTCCGAGTCAGAATCCAAAAACATTCAGTACTTC.

The chain links TRBV18 to TRBJ1-4; D uncertain. This CDR3 spans 14 amino acids. With 2 bases removed from V and 8 bases from J, the gap between germline ends came to 12 bases. The germline V gene has CDR1 KGHSH and CDR2 LQKENI. CDR3 DNA sequence: TGTGCCAGCTCACCAGGGGTTCTCCGGGAAAAACTGTTTTTT. Its protein is CASSPGVLREKLFF.

The J gene is TRBJ2-1, the V gene TRBV6-6, with D hard to call. The CDR3 spans 14 residues. V lost 2 bases, J lost 5 bases, and 10 bases lay in between. The germline V gene encodes CDR1 MNHNY and CDR2 SVGAGI (reference sequence). CDR3 residues: CASSYIPQDNEQFF. The CDR3 DNA reads TGTGCCAGCAGTTACATCCCGCAGGACAATGAGCAGTTCTTC.

The chain has TRBV19 and TRBJ1-1, with no clear D. Germline lookup yields CDR1 LNHDA and CDR2 SQIVND (reference sequence). The CDR3 spans 13 residues. V was trimmed by 6 bases and J by 7 bases, leaving 15 bases between them. CDR3 sequence: CASSPPGRGEAFF. The CDR3 DNA reads TGTGCCAGTAGCCCTCCGGGTCGGGGTGAAGCTTTCTTT.

This clone appeared many times. The chain couples TRBV6-5 to TRBJ1-2; 7 bases fit TRBD1. Per the germline V gene, CDR1 is MNHEY and CDR2 is SVGAGI. This CDR3 spans 14 amino acids. The V segment lost 6 bases and the J segment 5 bases; nucleotides outside the gene matches: 9. CDR3 bases: TGTGCCAGCAGCGTGACAGGGTTGGGGTATGGCTACACCTTC. It yields the protein CASSVTGLGYGYTF.

V usage is TRBV27 and J usage is TRBJ1-2; 10 nucleotides agree with TRBD1. Germline-derived CDR1 and CDR2 are MNHEY and SMNVEV (reference sequence). With V trimmed by 7 bases and J by 1 base, 15 bases remained unmatched. The CDR3 consists of 18 residues. The CDR3 sequence is CASKITGTGVGGNYGYTF. CDR3 nucleotide sequence: TGTGCCAGCAAAATTACCGGGACAGGGGTTGGGGGTAACTATGGCTACACCTTC.

The rearrangement links TRBV18 to TRBJ2-3; TRBD1 agrees at 10 bases. The V gene's germline CDR1 is KGHSH and CDR2 LQKENI. The CDR3 is 16 residues long. With 0 bases clipped from V and 4 bases from J, the junction kept 4 bases outside the gene matches. In nucleotides, the CDR3 is TGTGCCAGCTCACCACCGGAGACAGGGGGCGCAGATACGCAGTATTTT. Translating gives CASSPPETGGADTQYF.

This sequence joins TRBV5-1 and TRBJ2-3; 9 bases align to TRBD2. This CDR3 region has 15 residues. The V gene's germline CDR1 is SGHRS and CDR2 YFSETQ. V lost 4 bases, J lost 7 bases, and 10 bases stayed unmatched. As DNA, the CDR3 is TGCGCCAGCAGCCCACCGGGACTAGCCTATCATACGCAGTATTTT. Translating gives CASSPPGLAYHTQYF.